The 9 T cell receptor beta chains in this list originate from one sample, sequenced in a study of T cells in localized non-small cell lung cancer. The method was immunoSEQ multiplex PCR; TCRdb's version includes in-frame clones alone and lacks a portion of them. The sample has tens of thousands of clones; about 87% are singletons. The specimen comprised peripheral blood, sampled before any cancer treatment. All receptors derive from a man aged 40 to 69 with stage I squamous cell lung carcinoma.

This chain connects TRBV5-1 to TRBJ1-1; TRBD1 aligns across 9 bases. The CDR3 is made up of 14 amino acids. The V segment lost 4 bases and the J segment 6 bases; nucleotides outside the gene matches: 7. The germline V gene has CDR1 SGHRS and CDR2 YFSETQ. CDR3 sequence reads: CASSPTTGGAEAFF. The CDR3 DNA is TGCGCCAGCAGCCCGACGACAGGGGGGGCTGAAGCTTTCTTT.

The CDR3 DNA reads as TGTGCCAGCAGCGTAGTACCTGGAACAGACTATGGCTACACCTTC. It is translated as CASSVVPGTDYGYTF. V usage is TRBV9 and J usage is TRBJ1-2; no clear D. CDR3 length equals 15 residues. Germline V lookup: CDR1 SGDLS, CDR2 YYNGEE. Trimming took 0 bases from V and 3 from J, leaving 12 bases between them.

The chain has TRBV11-1 and TRBJ2-1; 9 nucleotides align to TRBD2. There are 14 residues in the CDR3. In germline, CDR1 is SGHAT, CDR2 FQDESV (reference sequence). Losses at the gene ends were 0 bases for V and 10 bases for J; bases not matched to a gene: 4. CDR3 DNA sequence: TGTGCCAGCAGCTTAGCGCGGGGGGGTGAGGAGCAGTTCTTC. Translated: CASSLARGGEEQFF.

The chain employs TRBV14 and TRBJ2-2; D gene unclear. Trimming stripped 3 bases from V and 7 bases from J, with 18 bases between. This CDR3 region has 16 residues. Germline loops: CDR1 SGHDN, CDR2 FVKESK. This CDR3 is CASSQQVSALGGELFF. The CDR3 DNA follows: TGTGCCAGCAGCCAGCAGGTCTCGGCCTTGGGCGGGGAGCTGTTTTTT.

The rearrangement uses TRBV5-4 and TRBJ2-7, with 16 nucleotides matching TRBD2. V lost 4 bases and J lost 6; bases outside the gene matches: 7. The germline V gene encodes CDR1 SGHNT and CDR2 YYREEE (reference sequence). This CDR3 spans 16 amino acids. CDR3 in DNA: TGTGCCAGCAGCCCGGGGACTAGCGGGGGGGCCTCCGAGCAGTACTTC. This sequence encodes CASSPGTSGGASEQYF.

The J gene is TRBJ1-1, the V gene TRBV30, with D perhaps TRBD1 (5 bases). V lost 2 bases to trimming and J lost 1 base, with 14 bases between them. CDR1 and CDR2 from the germline V gene are GTSNPN and SVGIG (reference sequence). The CDR3 is 15 amino acids. CDR3 coding DNA: TGTGCCTGGAGTTTCGGGGGGAATAAGAACACTGAAGCTTTCTTT. It yields the protein CAWSFGGNKNTEAFF.

This rearrangement joins TRBV2 to TRBJ2-3; tentatively, D is TRBD1 (6 bases). Germline CDR1 SNHLY, CDR2 FYNNEI. The ends were cut back, 7 bases at V and 0 bases at J, with 14 bases in the middle. The CDR3 is 15 residues long. As DNA, the CDR3 is TGTGCCAGCAACTTATGGGGGCCTAGCACAGATACGCAGTATTTT. Its translation: CASNLWGPSTDTQYF.

Only one count was recorded for this clone. The chain recombines TRBV7-2 with TRBJ2-5; D is unresolved. The V gene lost 1 base and the J gene lost 0 bases, with 9 bases spanning the gap. CDR1 is SGHTA and CDR2 is FQGNSA in the germline V gene. CDR3 length: 15 amino acids. Written as DNA, the CDR3 is TGTGCCAGCAGCTTAGAGTCCTTCTACCAAGAGACCCAGTACTTC. The encoded protein is CASSLESFYQETQYF.

The chain recombines TRBV4-2 with TRBJ1-5; D uncertain. From germline, CDR1 is LGHNA and CDR2 YNFKEQ. The CDR3 is 13 residues long. The V end was cut by 0 bases, the J end by 4 bases, with 4 bases between. Here the CDR3 DNA reads TGTGCCAGCAGCCAAGAGCTTAATCAGCCCCAGCATTTT. Its protein is CASSQELNQPQHF.